These T cell receptor beta chains were read from a single sample in a study of response to subunit inactivated influenza vaccine. TCRdb independently ran MiXCR on the RT-PCR reads; one entry per CDR3 protein. The table has around 750,000 distinct CDR3 sequences, around 21% seen once. The sample was PBMCs from blood, taken 5 days after vaccination. These receptors all come from a man over 45 who received an inactivated influenza vaccine. Each CDR3 is given with its conserved first and last residue. The D gene is left open where the match is weak. Size is stated for part of the rows, as once, few or many counts, or as a class when the clone is expanded.

V gene	D gene	J gene	clone size	CDR3 DNA	CDR3 protein
TRBV7-6	NA	TRBJ2-1	few	TGTGCCAGCAGCTTAGCGACTCCGTCCTCCTACAATGAGCAGTTCTTC	CASSLATPSSYNEQFF
TRBV5-1	NA	TRBJ1-4	NA	TGCGCCAGCAGCTTGGATTCAACTAATGAAAAACTGTTTTTT	CASSLDSTNEKLFF
TRBV7-3	TRBD2	TRBJ2-2	NA	TGTGCCAGCAGCGCCGCCCACGCGGGAGTTGACGGGGAGCTGTTTTTT	CASSAAHAGVDGELFF
TRBV7-2	NA	TRBJ1-2	few	TGTGCCAGCAGCGTCGGCCTCTATGGCTACACCTTC	CASSVGLYGYTF
TRBV5-6	TRBD2	TRBJ2-7	few	TGTGCCAGCAAGCGACTAGCGGGAGAGGCCGAGCAGTACTTC	CASKRLAGEAEQYF
TRBV7-9	NA	TRBJ2-7	NA	TGTGCCAGCAGTCCCTCGGGCTCCACACTCGAGCAGTACTTC	CASSPSGSTLEQYF
TRBV5-1	TRBD2	TRBJ2-7	many	TGCGCCAGCAGCCCGATAGCGGGAGGTGTCGACGAGCAGTACTTC	CASSPIAGGVDEQYF
TRBV6-1	NA	TRBJ2-1	NA	TGTGCCAGCAGCCCGGACGATTCCAATGAGCAGTTCTTC	CASSPDDSNEQFF
TRBV6-2/TRBV6-3	NA	TRBJ2-5	few	TGTGCCAGCAGTTGGACGGCTAGCCTTGAGGTGGGGTACTTC	CASSWTASLEVGYF
TRBV5-5	TRBD2	TRBJ2-3	NA	TGTGCCAGCAGCTCAAGAGCGGGGGTAGATACGCAGTATTTT	CASSSRAGVDTQYF
TRBV29-1	NA	TRBJ1-1	few	TGCAGCGTTACCACAGGGAGGAACACTGAAGCTTTCTTT	CSVTTGRNTEAFF
TRBV3-1	NA	TRBJ2-7	few	TGTGCCAGCAGCAAACCTCCGTTGGCGGGGGCCTCCGAGCAGTACTTC	CASSKPPLAGASEQYF
TRBV28	NA	TRBJ2-1	few	TGTGCCAGCAGTTTAGTCGTCGGTCAGCTCTCCTACAATGAGCAGTTCTTC	CASSLVVGQLSYNEQFF
TRBV12-3/TRBV12-4	NA	TRBJ2-7	NA	TGTGCCAGCAGTTTGGTCCAGGGACTCCAGTACTTC	CASSLVQGLQYF
TRBV28	TRBD1	TRBJ1-2	NA	TGTGCCAGCATCCCTCTGACAGGGGGTGGTGGCTACACCTTC	CASIPLTGGGGYTF
TRBV18	NA	TRBJ1-1	NA	TGTGCCAGCTCACCAAGTGAGGGAATGGACGCTTTCTTT	CASSPSEGMDAFF
TRBV3-1	NA	TRBJ2-1	few	TGTGCCAGCAGCCAGAACCACAGGGTTGGTAATGAGCAGTTCTTC	CASSQNHRVGNEQFF
TRBV20-1	TRBD2	TRBJ2-3	NA	TGCAGTGCTAGAGATCTGATTGGACAGGGGACCCGGACTAGCGGGACAGATACGCAGTATTTT	CSARDLIGQGTRTSGTDTQYF
TRBV5-4	NA	TRBJ2-1	few	TGTGCCAGCAGCCGGTCCGGCGATGAGCAGTTCTTC	CASSRSGDEQFF
TRBV7-6	NA	TRBJ2-7	few	TGTGCCAGCAACAGTCCAACTTCTCCCTACGAGCAGTACTTC	CASNSPTSPYEQYF
TRBV28	NA	TRBJ1-5	few	TGTGCCAGCAGTCCTGGCGCGGGGAGGAGTCAGCCCCAGCATTTT	CASSPGAGRSQPQHF
TRBV5-1	NA	TRBJ2-5	NA	TGCGCCAGCAGCTGGCAGGGCGGACAAGAGACCCAGTACTTC	CASSWQGGQETQYF
TRBV5-1	NA	TRBJ1-1	NA	TGCGCCAGCAGAAACGGAGGGGCGGGGGTGAACACTGAAGCTTTCTTT	CASRNGGAGVNTEAFF
TRBV27	TRBD2	TRBJ2-7	few	TGTGCCAGCAGACCCGGGACTACCGAAGGGGAGCAGTACTTC	CASRPGTTEGEQYF